This T cell receptor (beta chain) appears in the sequencing data of a study of cytomegalovirus exposure and HLA in healthy donors. Overall study results and limits: An analysis was carried out at a later point. It showed that HLA-associated TCR beta chains were more clonally expanded than equally common non-associated chains. Some V segments could not be told apart, so they were left out, TRBV6-2 and TRBV6-3 among them.

Amplification used 60 Vbeta primers and 13 Jbeta primers. Using immunoSEQ multiplex PCR, the repertoire was profiled, and TCRdb retains in-frame clones only, with some absent. The sample holds about 190,000 clones, over 80% seen once. In its sample, this clone was seen many times. The antigen is unknown. Donors showed nominal health when sampled, although they likely had unrecorded immune exposures. CDR3 length: 13 amino acids. After removal of 10 bases from V and 4 bases from J, the junction contained 8 bases not matched to a gene. Germline loops: CDR1 MNHEY, CDR2 SVGAGI. The TCR comes from a woman between 50 and 59 years old in good health and CMV-seropositive. Source material: PBMCs. The V call is TRBV6-5, the J call TRBJ1-1, with 8 bases that match TRBD1. CDR3 coding DNA: TGTGCCACCAACATGCAGGGGGCCACTGAAGCTTTCTTT. Amino acid sequence: CATNMQGATEAFF.